This T cell receptor beta chain was observed in a study of blood T cell repertoires in COVID-19. Study-wide context: Both acute and convalescent COVID-19 samples were obtained from the United States, Italy and Spain. In each case, the material was cDNA or gDNA derived from T cells, B-cell-depleted T cells, or PBMCs.

All enrollees were roughly 18 to 90 years old and from 25 or so US areas. Two negative PCRs, clearance, or symptom resolution had been documented for recovered Cohort 3 donors. The CDR3 is 15 residues long. After removal of 3 bases from V and 7 bases from J, the junction contained 6 bases not matched to a gene. CDR1 WSHSY and CDR2 SAAADI come from the germline V gene. Only in-frame clones appear in the TCRdb table, and some are missing; sequencing was by immunoSEQ multiplex PCR. The data contain approximately 260,000 clones, more than 65% of them seen just once; the ten biggest clones take up more than 3%.

This TCR came from a man in his fifties who had recovered from COVID-19. The sample taken for sequencing was PBMCs or T cells enriched from blood (not recorded which). The chain links TRBV10-2 to TRBJ2-2; 9 bases align to TRBD2. The CDR3 coding sequence is TGCGCCAGCAGTGAAGGGACTAGCAATATCGGGGAGCTGTTTTTT. It encodes CASSEGTSNIGELFF.